This T cell receptor (beta chain) was identified during a study of OX40 agonist ivuxolimab in advanced cancers. Across the whole study: Patients were treated with ivuxolimab, an agonistic anti-OX40 (CD134) antibody. Two patients with cutaneous melanoma and one with hepatocellular carcinoma, three in total, showed partial responses.

The sampling schedule covered blood at baseline, cycle 4 day 1, and cycle 7 day 1. Findings of the study overall: At 0.1 to 3.0 mg/kg and by week 6, clonal expansion occurred in CD4+ and CD8+ blood T cells.

This clone was recorded once. Its antigen is as yet unknown. This table comes from immunoSEQ multiplex PCR, and its TCRdb copy is limited to in-frame clones, with some not included. The sample lists more than 30,000 clones, approximately 90% occurring once. The sequencing used CD4+ or CD8+ T cells sorted from blood, collected in a trial of the OX40 agonist ivuxolimab. This clonotype was obtained from an adult with an advanced solid tumor such as melanoma, head and neck, liver or kidney cancer.

CDR3 protein: CASSYDPNPYEQYF. CDR3 sequence (DNA): TGTGCCAGCAGCTACGACCCGAACCCCTACGAGCAGTACTTC. The J gene is TRBJ2-7, the V gene TRBV6-6; D remains ambiguous. Germline-derived CDR1 and CDR2 are MNHNY and SVGAGI (reference sequence). CDR3 length: 14 residues. Trimming cost V 6 bases and J 2 bases, with 14 bases left between them.